The entry below describes one T cell receptor (beta chain). The data are from a study of OX40 agonist ivuxolimab in advanced cancers. J lost 4 bases, V lost 2 bases, and 5 bases had no gene match. Germline V gene lookup returns CDR1 SGHVS and CDR2 FNYEAQ. The CDR3 is 16 amino acids. Repertoires were generated with immunoSEQ multiplex PCR, while TCRdb's copy carries only in-frame clones and drops some. The sample has about 58,000 clones, 70% to 90% seen once; the top ten hold approximately 1.3%. This receptor was obtained from an adult with an advanced solid tumor such as melanoma, head and neck, liver or kidney cancer. The sample was CD4+ or CD8+ T cells sorted from blood, taken in a trial of the OX40 agonist ivuxolimab. V and J are TRBV7-6 and TRBJ1-4; 9 bases agree with TRBD1. CDR3 sequence: CASSLIAGQGNEKLFF. The DNA of the CDR3 is TGTGCCAGCAGCTTAATAGCGGGACAGGGTAATGAAAAACTGTTTTTT.